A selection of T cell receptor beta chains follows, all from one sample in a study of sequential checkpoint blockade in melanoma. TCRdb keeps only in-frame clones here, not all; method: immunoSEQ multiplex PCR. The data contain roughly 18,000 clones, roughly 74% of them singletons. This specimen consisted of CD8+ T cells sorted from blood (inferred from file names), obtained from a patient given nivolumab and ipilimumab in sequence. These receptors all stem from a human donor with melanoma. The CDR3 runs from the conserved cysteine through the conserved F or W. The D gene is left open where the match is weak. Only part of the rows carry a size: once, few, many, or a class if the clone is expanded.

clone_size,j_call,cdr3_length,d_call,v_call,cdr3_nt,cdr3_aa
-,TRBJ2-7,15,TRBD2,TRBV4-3,TGCGCCAGCAGCCAAGTAGGGACTAGGGCCTACGAGCAGTACTTC,CASSQVGTRAYEQYF
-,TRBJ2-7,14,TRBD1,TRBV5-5,TGTGCCAGCAGCTATCTGACAGGGTCCTACGAGCAGTACTTC,CASSYLTGSYEQYF
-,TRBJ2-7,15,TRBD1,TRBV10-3,TGTGCCATCAGTGAGGAGGACAGGGGGACCTACGAGCAGTACTTC,CAISEEDRGTYEQYF
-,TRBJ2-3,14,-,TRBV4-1,TGCGCCAGCAGCCAAGGTGAGGGCCCAGATACGCAGTATTTT,CASSQGEGPDTQYF
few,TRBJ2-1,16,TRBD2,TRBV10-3,TGTGCCATCAGTGAGTCCCTAGCGGGGGCCTACAATGAGCAGTTCTTC,CAISESLAGAYNEQFF
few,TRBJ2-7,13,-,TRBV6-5,TGTGCCAGCAAGAAGAGTCCCTACTACGAGCAGTACTTC,CASKKSPYYEQYF
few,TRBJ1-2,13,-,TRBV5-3,TGTGCCAGCAGCTTAGCCGGGGACTATGGCTACACCTTC,CASSLAGDYGYTF
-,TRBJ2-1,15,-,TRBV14,TGTGCCAGCAGCCAAGACTCCCCCCCTTACAATGAGCAGTTCTTC,CASSQDSPPYNEQFF
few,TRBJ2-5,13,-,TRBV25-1,TGTGCCACCTCGCGGACAGAGCAAGAGACCCAGTACTTC,CATSRTEQETQYF
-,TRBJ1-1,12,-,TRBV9,TGTGCCAGCAGCGCAAAGAACACTGAAGCTTTCTTT,CASSAKNTEAFF